This T cell receptor (beta chain) was captured by sequencing in a study of T-cell reconstitution after alpha-beta-depleted transplantation in children. This sample's TCRbeta library carried unique molecular identifier barcodes. TCRdb called the PCR reads again in MiXCR, with one record for every CDR3 protein. The sample consists of under 300,000 distinct CDR3 sequences, 9.7% of them appearing once. This clonotype came up many times. Germline V gene lookup returns CDR1 SGHRS and CDR2 YFSETQ. With 2 bases removed from V and 6 bases from J, the gap between germline ends came to 10 bases. The CDR3 is made up of 13 amino acids.

The V call is TRBV5-1, the J call TRBJ2-3; no firm D call. The clonotype was recovered from a human donor who donated a stem cell graft to a child with SCID. The sample in question was PBMCs from the stem cell graft donor, obtained from the stem cell graft. The CDR3 nucleotides are TGCGCCAGCAGCTTAGTCGGCGAGGATACGCAGTATTTT. It codes for CASSLVGEDTQYF.